This is a list of T cell receptor beta chains from one sample in a study of neurological immune-mediated disorders. TCRdb analysed the 5' RACE reads with MiXCR anew, one entry per CDR3 protein. The table has roughly 60,000 distinct CDR3 sequences, about an eighth seen once. The sequenced sample was PBMCs. The source of these receptors is a man aged 55 to 70 in good health. Both conserved end residues are part of each CDR3. Rows give clone size only sometimes, using once, few, many, or a class for an expanded clone.

V: TRBV20-1
length: 15
size: many
J: TRBJ1-5
CDR3: CSARDNTAQGGPQHF

V: TRBV7-2
length: 17
size: many
J: TRBJ1-3
CDR3: CASSLVSSVDSGNTIYF

V: TRBV28
length: 14
size: many
J: TRBJ1-1
CDR3: CASNIQGRGTEAFF

V: TRBV13
length: 13
size: many
J: TRBJ2-5
CDR3: CASSWGNRETQYF

V: TRBV20-1
length: 16
size: many
J: TRBJ1-3
CDR3: CSARDRTRVSGNTIYF

V: TRBV5-5
length: 13
size: many
J: TRBJ2-1
CDR3: CASTETRVNEQFF

V: TRBV5-6
length: 15
size: many
J: TRBJ1-5
CDR3: CASSFGTNSNQPQHF

V: TRBV6-6
length: 14
size: many
J: TRBJ2-5
CDR3: CASRPGGGRETQYF

V: TRBV5-1
length: 17
size: many
J: TRBJ2-1
CDR3: CASSSGSLDSSFNEQFF

V: TRBV5-1
length: 22
size: .
J: TRBJ1-1
CDR3: CASSFYICSASGGAVGNTEAFF

V: TRBV6-5
length: 15
size: many
J: TRBJ1-6
CDR3: CASSYSGRDNSPLHF

V: TRBV7-2
length: 14
size: many
J: TRBJ1-2
CDR3: CASSLGTANYGYTF

V: TRBV29-1
length: 13
size: many
J: TRBJ1-1
CDR3: CSVSHEGGTEAFF

V: TRBV4-3
length: 15
size: many
J: TRBJ1-1
CDR3: CASSQKVSQNTEAFF

V: TRBV14
length: 11
size: few
J: TRBJ2-1
CDR3: CASSRSYEQFF

V: TRBV20-1
length: 13
size: many
J: TRBJ1-2
CDR3: CSARGGGISGYTF

V: TRBV7-3
length: 15
size: many
J: TRBJ1-1
CDR3: CASSADSGVDTEAFF